This T cell receptor beta chain derives from a study of T cell responses to AZD1222 COVID-19 vaccine. Background on the study: Recipients boosted at about 4 weeks or about 12 weeks are pooled.

V gave up 2 bases and J gave up 0 bases, with 8 bases separating them. Germline loops: CDR1 LNHNV, CDR2 YYDKDF (reference sequence). This CDR3 is built from 15 residues. Using immunoSEQ multiplex PCR, the repertoire was profiled, and TCRdb retains in-frame clones only, with some absent. This table holds over 100,000 clones, around 93% found once. The genes are TRBV15 and TRBJ1-5; D not certain. Sequences were derived from peripheral blood, sampled on day 0 of AZD1222 vaccination. The clonotype was recovered from an adult in good health. The CDR3 DNA follows: TGTGCCACCAGCAGAACTCGGGGTAGCAATCAGCCCCAGCATTTT. It translates to CATSRTRGSNQPQHF.